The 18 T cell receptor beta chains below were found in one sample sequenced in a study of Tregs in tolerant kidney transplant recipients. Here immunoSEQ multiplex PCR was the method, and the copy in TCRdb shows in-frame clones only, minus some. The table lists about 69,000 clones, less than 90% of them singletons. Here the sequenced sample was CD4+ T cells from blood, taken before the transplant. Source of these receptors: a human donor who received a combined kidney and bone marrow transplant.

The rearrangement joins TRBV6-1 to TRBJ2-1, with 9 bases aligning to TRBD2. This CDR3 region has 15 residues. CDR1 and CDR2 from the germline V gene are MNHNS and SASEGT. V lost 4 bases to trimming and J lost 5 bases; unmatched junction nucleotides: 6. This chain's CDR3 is CASSVREGRNNEQFF. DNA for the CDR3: TGTGCCAGCAGTGTGCGGGAGGGCCGTAACAATGAGCAGTTCTTC.

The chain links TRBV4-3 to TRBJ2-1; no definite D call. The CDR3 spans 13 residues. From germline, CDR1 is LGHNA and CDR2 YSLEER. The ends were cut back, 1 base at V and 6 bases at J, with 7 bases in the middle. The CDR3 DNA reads TGCGCCAGCAGCCAAGGTATCAGCAATGAGCAGTTCTTC. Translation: CASSQGISNEQFF.

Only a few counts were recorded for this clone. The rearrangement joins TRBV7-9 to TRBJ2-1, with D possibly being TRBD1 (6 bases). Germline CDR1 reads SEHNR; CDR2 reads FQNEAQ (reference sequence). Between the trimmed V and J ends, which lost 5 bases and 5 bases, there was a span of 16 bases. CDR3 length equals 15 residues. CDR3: CASSIRRGLHNEQFF. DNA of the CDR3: TGTGCCAGCAGCATCCGCAGGGGTCTCCACAATGAGCAGTTCTTC.

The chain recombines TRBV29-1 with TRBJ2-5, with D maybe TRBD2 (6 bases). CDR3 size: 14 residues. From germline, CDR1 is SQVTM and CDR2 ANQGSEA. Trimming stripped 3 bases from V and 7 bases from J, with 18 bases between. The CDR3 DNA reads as TGCAGCGTTGAGGGGACTCCGGCGGTGGGGACCCAGTACTTC. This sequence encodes CSVEGTPAVGTQYF.

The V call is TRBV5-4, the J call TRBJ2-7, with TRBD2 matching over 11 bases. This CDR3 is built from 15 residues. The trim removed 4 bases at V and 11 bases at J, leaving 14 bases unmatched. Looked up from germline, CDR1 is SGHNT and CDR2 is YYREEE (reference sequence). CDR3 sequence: CASSVTSGTQGGKYF. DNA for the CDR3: TGTGCCAGCAGCGTGACTAGCGGGACCCAGGGGGGCAAGTACTTC.

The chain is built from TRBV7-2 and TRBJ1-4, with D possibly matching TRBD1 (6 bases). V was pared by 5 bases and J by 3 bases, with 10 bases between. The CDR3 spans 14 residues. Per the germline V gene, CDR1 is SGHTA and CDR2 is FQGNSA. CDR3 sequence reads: CASSPGAANEKLFF. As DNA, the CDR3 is TGTGCCAGCAGCCCAGGGGCCGCTAATGAAAAACTGTTTTTT.

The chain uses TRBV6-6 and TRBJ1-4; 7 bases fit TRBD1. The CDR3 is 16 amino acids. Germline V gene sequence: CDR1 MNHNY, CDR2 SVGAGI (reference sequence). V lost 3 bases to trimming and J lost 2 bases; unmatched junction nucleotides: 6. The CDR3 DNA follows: TGTGCCAGCAGTTATTCCCCGACAGGGACTAATGAAAAACTGTTTTTT. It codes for CASSYSPTGTNEKLFF.

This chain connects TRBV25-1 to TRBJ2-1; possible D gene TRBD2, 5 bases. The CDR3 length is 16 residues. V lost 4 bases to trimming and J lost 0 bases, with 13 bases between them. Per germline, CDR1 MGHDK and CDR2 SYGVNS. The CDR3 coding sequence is TGTGCCAGCAGTGGTTCAAGCGGTGACTCCTACAATGAGCAGTTCTTC. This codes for CASSGSSGDSYNEQFF.

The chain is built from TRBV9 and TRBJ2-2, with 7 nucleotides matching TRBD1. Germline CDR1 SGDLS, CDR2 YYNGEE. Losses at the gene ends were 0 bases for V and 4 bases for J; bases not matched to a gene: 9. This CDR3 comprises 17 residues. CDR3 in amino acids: CASSVGVRAGGTGELFF. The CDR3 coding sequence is TGTGCCAGCAGCGTAGGCGTCAGGGCAGGGGGCACCGGGGAGCTGTTTTTT.

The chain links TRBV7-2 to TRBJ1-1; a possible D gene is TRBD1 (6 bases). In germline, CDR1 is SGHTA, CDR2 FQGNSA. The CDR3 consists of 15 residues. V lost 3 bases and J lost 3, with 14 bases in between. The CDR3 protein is CASSFSAGADTEAFF. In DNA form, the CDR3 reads TGTGCCAGCAGCTTTTCGGCGGGGGCGGACACTGAAGCTTTCTTT.

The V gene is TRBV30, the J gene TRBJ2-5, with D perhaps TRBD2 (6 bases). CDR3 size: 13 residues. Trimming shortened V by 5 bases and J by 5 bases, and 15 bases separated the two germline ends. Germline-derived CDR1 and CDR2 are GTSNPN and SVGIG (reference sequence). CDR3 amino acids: CAWGDGSWETQYF. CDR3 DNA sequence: TGTGCCTGGGGGGACGGGAGTTGGGAGACCCAGTACTTC. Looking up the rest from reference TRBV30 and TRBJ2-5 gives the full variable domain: SQTIHQWPATLVQPVGSPLSLECTVEGTSNPNLYWYRQAAGRGLQLLFYSVGIGQISSEVPQNLSASRPQDRQFILSSKKLLLSDSGFYLCAWGDGSWETQYFGPGTRLLVL.

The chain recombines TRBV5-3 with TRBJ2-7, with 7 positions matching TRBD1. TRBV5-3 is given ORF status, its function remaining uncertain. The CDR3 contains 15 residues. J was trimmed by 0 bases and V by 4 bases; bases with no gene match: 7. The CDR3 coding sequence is TGTGCCAGAAGCATTCCGGACAGGAGCTCCTACGAGCAGTACTTC. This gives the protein CARSIPDRSSYEQYF.

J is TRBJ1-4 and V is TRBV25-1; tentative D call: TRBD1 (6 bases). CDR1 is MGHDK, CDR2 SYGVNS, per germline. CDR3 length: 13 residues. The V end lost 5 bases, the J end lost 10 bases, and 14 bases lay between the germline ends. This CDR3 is CASSPRGGGKLFF. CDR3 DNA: TGTGCCAGCAGTCCGCGAGGGGGGGGAAAACTGTTTTTT.

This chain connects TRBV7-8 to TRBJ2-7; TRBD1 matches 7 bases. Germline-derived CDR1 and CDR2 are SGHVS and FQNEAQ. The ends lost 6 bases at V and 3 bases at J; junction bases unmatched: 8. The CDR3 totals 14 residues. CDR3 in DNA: TGTGCCAGCAGTGCCCAGACAGGGCGCTACGAGCAGTACTTC. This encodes CASSAQTGRYEQYF.

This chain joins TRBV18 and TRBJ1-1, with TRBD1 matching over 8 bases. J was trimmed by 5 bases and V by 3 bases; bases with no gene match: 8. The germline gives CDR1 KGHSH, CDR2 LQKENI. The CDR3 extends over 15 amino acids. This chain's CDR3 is CASSPQTQGATEAFF. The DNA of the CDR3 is TGTGCCAGCTCACCGCAAACTCAGGGGGCAACTGAAGCTTTCTTT.

CDR3 residues: CASSLSGAYEQYF. CDR3 nucleotide sequence: TGTGCCAGCAGTCTTAGCGGGGCCTACGAGCAGTACTTC. V gene TRBV6-1 combines with J gene TRBJ2-7; 8 bases are a match to TRBD2. Per germline, CDR1 MNHNS and CDR2 SASEGT. This CDR3 is 13 amino acids long. The V and J ends lost 5 bases and 2 bases, in that order; junction bases with no gene match: 2.

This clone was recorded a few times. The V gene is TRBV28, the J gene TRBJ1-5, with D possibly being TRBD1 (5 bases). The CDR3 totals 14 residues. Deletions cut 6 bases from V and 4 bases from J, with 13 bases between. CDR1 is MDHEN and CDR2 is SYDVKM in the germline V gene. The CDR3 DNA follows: TGTGCCAGCAGCATAGGGGCAGGGAATCAGCCCCAGCATTTT. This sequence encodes CASSIGAGNQPQHF.

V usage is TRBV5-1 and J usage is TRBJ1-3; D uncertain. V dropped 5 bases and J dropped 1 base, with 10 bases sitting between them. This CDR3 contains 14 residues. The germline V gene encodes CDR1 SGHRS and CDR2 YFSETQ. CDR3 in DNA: TGCGCCAGCAGTTCGGCGGGTTCTGGAAACACCATATATTTT. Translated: CASSSAGSGNTIYF.